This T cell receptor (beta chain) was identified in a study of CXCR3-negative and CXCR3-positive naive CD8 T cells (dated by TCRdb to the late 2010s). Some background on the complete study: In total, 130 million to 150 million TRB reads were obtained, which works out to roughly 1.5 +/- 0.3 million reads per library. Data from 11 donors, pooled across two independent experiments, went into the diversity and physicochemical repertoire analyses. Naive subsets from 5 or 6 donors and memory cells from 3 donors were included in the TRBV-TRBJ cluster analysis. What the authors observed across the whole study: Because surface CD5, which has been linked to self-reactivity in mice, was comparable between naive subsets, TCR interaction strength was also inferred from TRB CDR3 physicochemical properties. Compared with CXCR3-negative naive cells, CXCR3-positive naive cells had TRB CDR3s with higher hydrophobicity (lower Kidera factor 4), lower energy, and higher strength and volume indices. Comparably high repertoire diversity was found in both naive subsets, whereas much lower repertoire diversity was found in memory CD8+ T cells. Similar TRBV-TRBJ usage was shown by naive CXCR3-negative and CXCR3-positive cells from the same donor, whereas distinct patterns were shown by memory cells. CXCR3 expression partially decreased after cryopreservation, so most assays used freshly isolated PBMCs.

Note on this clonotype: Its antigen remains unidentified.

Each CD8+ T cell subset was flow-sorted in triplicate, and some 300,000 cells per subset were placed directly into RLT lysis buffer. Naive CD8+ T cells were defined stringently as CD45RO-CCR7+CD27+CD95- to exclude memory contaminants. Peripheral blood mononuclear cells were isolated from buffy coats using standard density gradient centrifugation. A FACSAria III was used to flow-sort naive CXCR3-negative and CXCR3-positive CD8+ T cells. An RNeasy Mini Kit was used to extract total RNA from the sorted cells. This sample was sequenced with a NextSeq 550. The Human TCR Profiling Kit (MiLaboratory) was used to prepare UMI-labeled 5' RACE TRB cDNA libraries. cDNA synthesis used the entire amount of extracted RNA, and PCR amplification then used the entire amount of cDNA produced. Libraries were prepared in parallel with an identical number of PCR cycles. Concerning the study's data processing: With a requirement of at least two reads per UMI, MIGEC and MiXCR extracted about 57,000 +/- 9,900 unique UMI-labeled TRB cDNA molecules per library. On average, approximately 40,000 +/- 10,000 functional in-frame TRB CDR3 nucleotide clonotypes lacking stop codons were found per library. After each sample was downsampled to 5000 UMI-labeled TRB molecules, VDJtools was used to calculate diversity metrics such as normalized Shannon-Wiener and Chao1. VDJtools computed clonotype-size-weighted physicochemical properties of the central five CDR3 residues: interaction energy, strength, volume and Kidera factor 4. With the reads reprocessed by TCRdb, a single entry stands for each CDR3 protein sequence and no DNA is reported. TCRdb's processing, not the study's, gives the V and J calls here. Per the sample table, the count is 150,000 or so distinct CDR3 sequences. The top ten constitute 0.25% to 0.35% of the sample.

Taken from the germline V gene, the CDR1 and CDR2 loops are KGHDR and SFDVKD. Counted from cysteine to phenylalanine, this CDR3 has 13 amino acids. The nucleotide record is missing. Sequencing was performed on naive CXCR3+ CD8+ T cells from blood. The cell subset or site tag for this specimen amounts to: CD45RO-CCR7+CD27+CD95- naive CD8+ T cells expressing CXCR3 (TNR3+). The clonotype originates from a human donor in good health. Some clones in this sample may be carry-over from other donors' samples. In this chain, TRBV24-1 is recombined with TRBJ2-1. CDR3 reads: CATSDPVDNEQFF.